A selection of T cell receptor beta chains follows, all from one sample in a study of control samples from healthy donors and cancer patients. Some clones are missing from TCRdb's copy, which holds only in-frame ones; the method was immunoSEQ multiplex PCR. The sample consists of approximately 90,000 clones, roughly 84% of them appearing once. The sample taken for sequencing was blood. The receptors shown here come from a woman aged 40 to 50 in good health. Each CDR3 is given with its conserved first and last residue. D genes are given only for firm matches.

v_call: TRBV19; j_call: TRBJ2-3; d_call: -; cdr3_nt: TGTGCCAGTAGTCATGGGGGCGGTAGCACAGATACGCAGTATTTT; cdr3_aa: CASSHGGGSTDTQYF
v_call: TRBV18; j_call: TRBJ2-7; d_call: TRBD2; cdr3_nt: TGTGCCAGCTCACCAGAAGCGGGGGGTCGTCAGTACTTC; cdr3_aa: CASSPEAGGRQYF
v_call: TRBV7-2; j_call: TRBJ2-2; d_call: -; cdr3_nt: TGTGCCAGCAGCTTAGGAGCCTTCGGGGAGCTGTTTTTT; cdr3_aa: CASSLGAFGELFF
v_call: TRBV18; j_call: TRBJ1-3; d_call: -; cdr3_nt: TGTGCCAGCTCACCGGGGCCTGGAAACACCATATATTTT; cdr3_aa: CASSPGPGNTIYF
v_call: TRBV11-3; j_call: TRBJ2-5; d_call: -; cdr3_nt: TGTGCCAGCAGTAAGGGGTTGCAAGAGACCCAGTACTTC; cdr3_aa: CASSKGLQETQYF
v_call: TRBV6-5; j_call: TRBJ2-2; d_call: -; cdr3_nt: TGTGCCAGCAGTTACGGTTGGGGCACCGGGGAGCTGTTTTTT; cdr3_aa: CASSYGWGTGELFF
v_call: TRBV19; j_call: TRBJ2-3; d_call: -; cdr3_nt: TGTGCCAGTAGTATGCAGAGCACAGATACGCAGTATTTT; cdr3_aa: CASSMQSTDTQYF
v_call: TRBV30; j_call: TRBJ2-7; d_call: -; cdr3_nt: TGTGCCTGGAGGTCCGGGACCCGCGCCTACGAGCAGTACTTC; cdr3_aa: CAWRSGTRAYEQYF
v_call: TRBV24-1; j_call: TRBJ2-1; d_call: TRBD1; cdr3_nt: TGTGCCACCAGTGACCTGAGGACAGGGGGGGATGAGCAGTTCTTC; cdr3_aa: CATSDLRTGGDEQFF
v_call: TRBV5-1; j_call: TRBJ2-1; d_call: -; cdr3_nt: TGCGCCAGCAGCGCCAATTCTTTAGGGACCGATGAGCAGTTCTTC; cdr3_aa: CASSANSLGTDEQFF
v_call: TRBV5-1; j_call: TRBJ1-3; d_call: TRBD1; cdr3_nt: TGCGCCAGCAGCCCAGACAGGGTTGGAAACACCATATATTTT; cdr3_aa: CASSPDRVGNTIYF
v_call: TRBV5-1; j_call: TRBJ2-7; d_call: TRBD1; cdr3_nt: TGCGCCAGCAGCTTGCGGGCGACAGGGTCGTACGAGCAGTACTTC; cdr3_aa: CASSLRATGSYEQYF
v_call: TRBV5-6; j_call: TRBJ1-1; d_call: -; cdr3_nt: TGTGCCAGCAGCCCCGTGGGGGGAGGGTCATTAAACACTGAAGCTTTCTTT; cdr3_aa: CASSPVGGGSLNTEAFF
v_call: TRBV10-1; j_call: TRBJ2-1; d_call: -; cdr3_nt: TGCGCCATCCTGGACCGGAGCTCCTACAATGAGCAGTTCTTC; cdr3_aa: CAILDRSSYNEQFF
v_call: TRBV2; j_call: TRBJ1-1; d_call: TRBD1; cdr3_nt: TGTGCCAGCAGTGAGACAGGGAGGAACACTGAAGCTTTCTTT; cdr3_aa: CASSETGRNTEAFF
v_call: TRBV24-1; j_call: TRBJ1-2; d_call: -; cdr3_nt: TGTGCCACCAGTGATCAGTACAGGCGGGCTGGCTACACCTTC; cdr3_aa: CATSDQYRRAGYTF
v_call: TRBV12-5; j_call: TRBJ2-5; d_call: TRBD1; cdr3_nt: TGTGCTAGTGGCTACAGGGGGGCGGAGACCCAGTACTTC; cdr3_aa: CASGYRGAETQYF
v_call: TRBV5-1; j_call: TRBJ2-7; d_call: -; cdr3_nt: TGCGCCAGCTCCGAGAGGCAGGGTGCGCAGTACTTC; cdr3_aa: CASSERQGAQYF
v_call: TRBV10-1; j_call: TRBJ1-3; d_call: -; cdr3_nt: TGCGCCAGCAGTGGAGGGAGCTCTGGAAACACCATATATTTT; cdr3_aa: CASSGGSSGNTIYF
v_call: TRBV30; j_call: TRBJ1-1; d_call: -; cdr3_nt: TGTGCCTGGAGTGTTGGTTGGAACACTGAAGCTTTCTTT; cdr3_aa: CAWSVGWNTEAFF
v_call: TRBV5-8; j_call: TRBJ1-1; d_call: -; cdr3_nt: TGTGCCAGCAGTCGACAGGTGAACACTGAAGCTTTCTTT; cdr3_aa: CASSRQVNTEAFF
v_call: TRBV4-3; j_call: TRBJ2-1; d_call: TRBD2; cdr3_nt: TGCGCCAGCAGCCAATTAGCTAGCGGCCTTAACAATGAGCAGTTCTTC; cdr3_aa: CASSQLASGLNNEQFF
v_call: TRBV25-1; j_call: TRBJ2-3; d_call: -; cdr3_nt: TGTGCCAGCAGTGATTGGAGGGGCACAGATACGCAGTATTTT; cdr3_aa: CASSDWRGTDTQYF
v_call: TRBV6-6; j_call: TRBJ2-7; d_call: -; cdr3_nt: TGTGCCAGCAGTTTGACTATCTCCTACGAGCAGTACTTC; cdr3_aa: CASSLTISYEQYF
v_call: TRBV10-3; j_call: TRBJ1-2; d_call: TRBD1; cdr3_nt: TGTGCCATCAGTGAGTTTCCAGGGGACAGGACCGGGCACACCTTC; cdr3_aa: CAISEFPGDRTGHTF
v_call: TRBV7-9; j_call: TRBJ1-1; d_call: -; cdr3_nt: TGTGCCAGCAGCTTAGGGGCGTATTTGAACACTGAAGCTTTCTTT; cdr3_aa: CASSLGAYLNTEAFF
v_call: TRBV3-1/TRBV3-2; j_call: TRBJ1-2; d_call: -; cdr3_nt: TGTGCCAGCAGCCAAGATGGGGCATTACCTGGCGGGGGCTACACCTTC; cdr3_aa: CASSQDGALPGGGYTF